Sequencing of this T cell receptor (beta chain) was carried out in a study of human T cells and chemical hapten exposure. Study-level background: Weekly scalp doses of diphenylcyclopropenone were given to patients during the approximately 26-week study.

Time point denoted: patch test 3, about 24 weeks after DPC sensitization. The treatment denotes: therapeutic diphenylcyclopropenone sensitization with weekly scalp DPC. CDR3 length: 15 residues. Trimming took off 6 bases at V and 2 bases at J, with 14 bases between the two ends. From germline, CDR1 is MDHEN and CDR2 SYDVKM. TCRdb passed the RACE reads through MiXCR, listing each CDR3 protein once. The sample yields roughly 69,000 distinct CDR3 sequences, 11% seen once. V and J are TRBV28 and TRBJ1-5, with no clear D. This receptor was obtained from a woman aged 25 to 45 with alopecia areata. Some clones in this sample may be carry-over from other donors' samples. Sequenced here: whole blood, sampled in connection with sensitization to the hapten diphenylcyclopropenone (DPC). The CDR3 nucleotides are TGTGCCAGCAGGCCCCCTGGTCGGGGCAATCAGCCCCAGCATTTT. Translated: CASRPPGRGNQPQHF.